These 13 T cell receptor beta chains were all obtained from the same sample, sequenced in a study of T cells in Graves' hyperthyroidism and ophthalmopathy. RNA transcripts served as the template for amplifying TCR beta CDR3 regions. HTBI primers were the set used in a first-round RT-PCR of the TCR CDR3. TCRdb recomputed calls from the multiplex PCR reads with MiXCR, one row per CDR3 protein. The top ten clones hold about 4% of a sample with 640,000 or so distinct CDR3 sequences, roughly 14% of them seen once. Sequenced input: blood. The source is a middle-aged woman with Graves' ophthalmopathy.

This clonotype was seen at least ten times. The chain has TRBV11-2 and TRBJ2-4; TRBD2 matches 9 bases. J lost 11 bases, V lost 6 bases, and 5 bases had no gene match. The CDR3 consists of 12 residues. CDR1 SGHAT and CDR2 FQNNGV come from the germline V gene. CDR3 in amino acids: CASSPIAGVQYF. The CDR3 nucleotides are TGTGCCAGCAGTCCGATAGCGGGAGTTCAGTACTTC.

The table lists this clonotype with many counts. V and J are TRBV6-2 or TRBV6-3 and TRBJ2-7; D gene unclear. This CDR3 is built from 13 residues. CDR1 and CDR2 from the germline V gene are MNHEY and SVGEGT. The V gene lost 5 bases and the J gene lost 3 bases, with 11 bases spanning the gap. CDR3 nucleotide sequence: TGTGCCAGCAGTCCCCCAGGAAACTACGAGCAGTACTTC. This encodes CASSPPGNYEQYF.

This clonotype was seen ten or more times. The chain joins TRBV4-1 to TRBJ1-1, with D uncertain. Germline V CDR1 and CDR2: MGHRA, YSYEKL. V shed 0 bases and J shed 4 bases, with 15 bases lying between them. The CDR3 consists of 16 residues. The CDR3, as DNA: TGCGCCAGCAGCCAAGACGGGAGCCATTCGGGCACTGAAGCTTTCTTT. Protein sequence: CASSQDGSHSGTEAFF.

This chain uses TRBV4-1 with TRBJ2-7; 7 bases are a match to TRBD1. Germline V gene lookup returns CDR1 MGHRA and CDR2 YSYEKL. V lost 4 bases and J lost 2; bases outside the gene matches: 8. The CDR3 is 15 amino acids. CDR3 sequence (DNA): TGCGCCAGCAGCCGAGGCCCGGGACAGACCTACGAGCAGTACTTC. Translated, it gives CASSRGPGQTYEQYF.

The sample holds many counts of this clonotype. The genes are TRBV18 and TRBJ2-7, with D perhaps given as TRBD1 or TRBD2 (5 bases each). The CDR3 sequence is 14 residues long. V shed 3 bases and J shed 2 bases, with 11 bases lying between them. From germline, CDR1 is KGHSH and CDR2 LQKENI. Here the CDR3 reads CASSPASGPYEQYF. In nucleotides, the CDR3 is TGTGCCAGCTCACCCGCGTCGGGACCCTACGAGCAGTACTTC.

This clonotype was detected ten times or more. CDR3 coding DNA: TGTGCCAGCCGTCGAAATCTGGGGTCAGAGACCCAGTACTTC. Amino acids: CASRRNLGSETQYF. The chain uses TRBV28 and TRBJ2-5, with D unresolved. Germline values: CDR1 MDHEN, CDR2 SYDVKM. The CDR3 length is 14 residues. V lost 8 bases and J lost 4, with 17 bases in between.

This clonotype has more than one count but fewer than ten. DNA of the CDR3: TGTGCCAGCAGTTTAACTAGGCCAACGAACACCGGGGAGCTGTTTTTT. It yields the protein CASSLTRPTNTGELFF. The V gene is TRBV28, the J gene TRBJ2-2; weak D call: TRBD2 (5 bases). Deletions cut 2 bases from V and 0 bases from J, with 10 bases between. Per germline, CDR1 MDHEN and CDR2 SYDVKM. The CDR3 is made up of 16 amino acids.

The V gene is TRBV2, the J gene TRBJ1-5; no definite D call. Trimming took 4 bases from V and 3 from J, leaving 13 bases between them. The CDR3 runs to 15 residues. Looked up from germline, CDR1 is SNHLY and CDR2 is FYNNEI. CDR3 in amino acids: CASSVSGELNQPQHF. CDR3 nucleotides: TGTGCCAGCAGTGTTTCCGGTGAGCTCAATCAGCCCCAGCATTTT.

As to this clonotype: A much larger clone lies one base from this, so it may be a read error. The chain couples TRBV4-2 to TRBJ1-1; D is perhaps TRBD1 (5 bases). Per the germline V gene, CDR1 is LGHNA and CDR2 is YNFKEQ. This CDR3 is built from 14 residues. CDR3 loop: CVSSQGEGHTEAFF. The CDR3 DNA reads TGTGTCAGCAGCCAAGGGGAGGGGCACACTGAAGCTTTCTTT.

At least ten counts were recorded for this clonotype. The J gene is TRBJ2-5, the V gene TRBV29-1; 7 nucleotides align to TRBD2. There are 12 residues in the CDR3. Germline loops: CDR1 SQVTM, CDR2 ANQGSEA. The trim removed 7 bases at V and 4 bases at J, leaving 6 bases unmatched. In DNA form, the CDR3 reads TGCAGCGCCCTTCCGGGGGGAGAGACCCAGTACTTC. Protein product: CSALPGGETQYF.

This clonotype was counted a few times. A much larger clone sits a single nucleotide away, making a read error possible. As the CDR3 is not closed by the conserved phenylalanine or tryptophan, this likely results from a read error. This chain uses TRBV28 with TRBJ2-7; D is possibly TRBD1 (5 bases). Per germline, CDR1 MDHEN and CDR2 SYDVKM. This CDR3 has 12 residues. Trimming pared 6 bases from V and 4 bases from J, leaving 10 bases between. This CDR3 is CASSSGLYEQYL. The CDR3 region has the DNA TGTGCCAGCAGCTCAGGGTTGTACGAGCAGTACCTC.

This clonotype came up many times. The V and J genes are TRBV28 and TRBJ2-7; 11 nucleotides agree with TRBD2. The CDR3 consists of 15 residues. J lost 4 bases, V lost 8 bases, and 10 bases had no gene match. Germline loops: CDR1 MDHEN, CDR2 SYDVKM. CDR3 region: CASYSPGLAEYEQYF. The CDR3 nucleotides are TGTGCCAGCTATTCTCCGGGACTAGCGGAGTACGAGCAGTACTTC.

This clonotype appeared many times. The chain couples TRBV20-1 to TRBJ2-7; 8 bases line up with TRBD2. Trimming cost V 0 bases and J 0 bases; bases outside gene matches: 4. Germline V gene data show CDR1 as DFQATT and CDR2 as SNEGSKA (reference sequence). The CDR3 has 15 amino acids. Written as DNA, the CDR3 is TGCAGTGCTAGAGACCCGGGAGGGAGCTCCTACGAGCAGTACTTC. Translated, it gives CSARDPGGSSYEQYF.